The entry that follows covers one T cell receptor beta chain sequence. Reverse transcription of 0.5 to 1 ug RNA was performed with random hexamers. Multiplex PCR with immunoSEQ amplified the TCR beta CDR3 across 54 Vbeta and 13 Jbeta. TCRdb called the immunoSEQ multiplex PCR reads again in MiXCR, with one record for every CDR3 protein. This table holds around 53,000 distinct CDR3 sequences, roughly 94% found once. The CD8+ and CD4+ T cells were isolated magnetically using a negative isolation approach, whereas the TEMRA cells were enriched by FACS. The length of the CDR3 is 13 residues. V lost 6 bases to trimming and J lost 6 bases, with 12 bases between them. The entry originates in a study of CD8 T cells in Susac syndrome. Study overall: Sequenced Susac syndrome patients included five or six with active disease and 8 or 9 who were in remission. Each patient with Susac syndrome, at the time of blood draw, was therapy-naive, on corticosteroids, or on intravenous immunoglobulin alone.

The genes are TRBV12-3 or TRBV12-4 and TRBJ2-1, with D possibly being TRBD2 (5 bases). The specimen sequenced was CD8+ T cells from PBMCs. The origin of this receptor is a human donor with Susac syndrome. This CDR3 is CASRWTVGNEQFF. CDR3 DNA: TGTGCCAGCAGGTGGACTGTGGGCAATGAGCAGTTCTTC.